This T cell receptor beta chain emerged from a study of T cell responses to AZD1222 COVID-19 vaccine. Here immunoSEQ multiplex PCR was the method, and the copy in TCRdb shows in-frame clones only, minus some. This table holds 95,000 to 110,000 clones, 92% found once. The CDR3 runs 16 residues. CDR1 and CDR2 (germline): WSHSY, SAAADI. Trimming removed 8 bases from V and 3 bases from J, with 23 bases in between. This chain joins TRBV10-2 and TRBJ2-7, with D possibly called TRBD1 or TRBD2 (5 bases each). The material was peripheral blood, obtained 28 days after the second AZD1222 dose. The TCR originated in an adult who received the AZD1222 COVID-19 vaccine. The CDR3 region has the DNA TGCGCCAGCGCCACGAGGGTAGGGGCAGAGTTCTACGAGCAGTACTTC. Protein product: CASATRVGAEFYEQYF.